This T cell receptor (beta chain) emerged from a study of glioma-infiltrating T cells. The study, taken as a whole, reports: Only very few CDR3 sequences appeared in both tissue and blood. Gliomas, especially low-grade, showed above-expected tissue-blood divergence; non-neoplastic patients showed below.

CDR3 length equals 15 residues. The germline gives CDR1 ENHRY, CDR2 SYGVKD. Trimming removed 4 bases at V and 4 bases at J, with 16 bases between. This clonotype has at least ten counts. Its cognate antigen is unknown. Using RNA template, CDR3s of TCR alpha and beta were amplified with iRepertoire arm-PCR. TCRdb fed the multiplex PCR reads into MiXCR, producing one record per CDR3 protein. The table shows about 130,000 distinct CDR3 sequences, with roughly 24% occurring only once. This clonotype originated in a human donor with low-grade glioma or glioblastoma, undergoing nonglioma brain surgery, or in good health (not recorded which). Sequences were obtained from glioma tissue, nonneoplastic brain tissue, or PBMCs (not recorded which). The chain has TRBV10-3 and TRBJ1-2; TRBD1 might be the D (6 bases). Here the CDR3 DNA reads TGTGCCATCAGTGTCCGGGACACCGAAAGCTATGGCTACACCTTC. It specifies CAISVRDTESYGYTF.